This T cell receptor (beta chain) was retrieved from a study of T cell repertoires in cytomegalovirus infection. Study details: Use of recently identified HLA-C-restricted and well-studied HLA-B-restricted CMV epitopes was part of the study. CMV infection plus the matching HLA type was flagged by public TCR beta signatures. Findings and caveats of the study: Carriers of CMV plus the relevant HLA were identified by cumulative public TCR beta family frequency. Predominance within the ex vivo response was attributable to HLA-C-restricted CMV-specific TCR beta clonotypes.

V gave up 6 bases and J gave up 5 bases, with 10 bases separating them. The CDR3 is 13 amino acids. Germline values: CDR1 KGHDR, CDR2 SFDVKD. TCRdb analysed the reads with MiXCR anew, one entry per CDR3 protein. The sample lists approximately 910,000 distinct CDR3 sequences; roughly 31% were seen once. Worth noting for this clonotype: What it recognizes is unknown.

The rearrangement uses TRBV24-1 and TRBJ2-1; the D is unclear. This clonotype was obtained from a human donor in good health (CMV status not recorded). Some clones in this sample may be carry-over from other donors' samples. The sample consisted of cultured CD8+ T cells from PBMCs, taken from culture after CMV antigen stimulation. CDR3 sequence: CATSTHRNNEQFF. CDR3 nucleotides: TGTGCCACCAGTACGCATCGTAACAATGAGCAGTTCTTC.